A single sample is the source of the 15 T cell receptor beta chains below, sequenced in a study of blood T cell repertoires in COVID-19. Method: immunoSEQ multiplex PCR; TCRdb's copy keeps in-frame clones and lacks some. The data show a few hundred thousand clones, 85% seen once. Material for sequencing was PBMCs or T cells enriched from blood (not recorded which). The receptor source for this set is a woman in her fifties or sixties who had recovered from COVID-19.

This clone has just a few counts. The V gene is TRBV28, the J gene TRBJ1-2, with TRBD1 as a possible D gene (6 bases). Germline V gene sequence: CDR1 MDHEN, CDR2 SYDVKM. This CDR3 spans 14 amino acids. Trimming stripped 5 bases from V and 4 bases from J, with 14 bases between. CDR3 sequence: CASSLGQIFYGYTF. The CDR3 nucleotides are TGTGCCAGCAGTCTCGGACAGATTTTCTATGGCTACACCTTC.

This clone was seen a few times. This rearrangement joins TRBV5-4 to TRBJ1-2; D is perhaps TRBD1 (6 bases). Trimming cost V 2 bases and J 2 bases, with 13 bases left between them. The CDR3 has 15 residues. Germline CDR1 is SGHNT and CDR2 is YYREEE (reference sequence). CDR3 amino acids: CASSFPRQGNYGYTF. In nucleotides, the CDR3 is TGTGCCAGCAGCTTCCCCCGGCAGGGGAACTATGGCTACACCTTC.

DNA of the CDR3: TGTGCCAGCAGTTTAGCGGCGTCCTATGGCTACACCTTC. Translating gives CASSLAASYGYTF. The chain uses TRBV28 and TRBJ1-2, with no clear D. The CDR3 totals 13 residues. Germline loops: CDR1 MDHEN, CDR2 SYDVKM. Between the trimmed V and J ends, which lost 2 bases and 4 bases, there was a span of 8 bases.

This clone appeared a few times. CDR3 residues: CAWNLGGHTSYTF. CDR3 sequence (DNA): TGTGCCTGGAACCTGGGGGGTCATACCAGCTACACCTTC. The chain employs TRBV30 and TRBJ1-2; perhaps TRBD1 as D (5 bases). Germline CDR1 and CDR2: GTSNPN and SVGIG (reference sequence). This CDR3 region has 13 residues. Trimming took off 4 bases at V and 9 bases at J, with 18 bases between the two ends.

The chain combines TRBV6-5 with TRBJ1-6, with 8 nucleotides matching TRBD1. Trimming cost V 4 bases and J 8 bases; bases outside gene matches: 7. The CDR3 length is 15 residues. CDR1 MNHEY and CDR2 SVGAGI come from the germline V gene. CDR3 DNA: TGTGCCAGCAGTTCCAGGGGGCGCGGGGATTCACCCCTCCACTTT. This gives the protein CASSSRGRGDSPLHF.

The chain joins TRBV5-4 to TRBJ2-3, with TRBD2 matching 10 bases. The J segment lost 5 bases and the V segment lost 4 bases, leaving 10 bases of the junction unmatched. The length of the CDR3 is 16 residues. The germline gives CDR1 SGHNT, CDR2 YYREEE (reference sequence). CDR3 DNA: TGTGCCAGCAGCCCGTTAGCGGGAGGCCCCAAAGATACGCAGTATTTT. This codes for CASSPLAGGPKDTQYF. Supplemented by reference TRBV5-4 and TRBJ2-3, the full variable domain reads ETGVTQSPTHLIKTRGQQVTLRCSSQSGHNTVSWYQQALGQGPQFIFQYYREEENGRGNFPPRFSGLQFPNYSSELNVNALELDDSALYLCASSPLAGGPKDTQYFGPGTRLTVL.

This chain uses TRBV9 with TRBJ2-2, with 13 bases identical to TRBD2. Germline V gives CDR1 SGDLS, CDR2 YYNGEE. The V and J ends lost 0 bases and 5 bases, in that order; junction bases with no gene match: 4. CDR3 length: 17 residues. The CDR3 DNA reads TGTGCCAGCAGCGTAGGGACTAGCGGGGGACTTACCGGGGAGCTGTTTTTT. Translation gives CASSVGTSGGLTGELFF.

The chain joins TRBV7-9 to TRBJ2-7; 10 bases fit TRBD1. Losses at the gene ends were 1 base for V and 6 bases for J; bases not matched to a gene: 9. The germline gives CDR1 SEHNR, CDR2 FQNEAQ (reference sequence). The CDR3 loop spans 16 amino acids. Here the CDR3 reads CASSLGRDRGLGEQYF. DNA of the CDR3: TGTGCCAGCAGCTTAGGCCGGGACAGGGGTTTGGGCGAGCAGTACTTC.

The CDR3 DNA reads TGTGCCTGGAGCGCTCCTCGGACAGGAGGAAACACCATATATTTT. Translated, it gives CAWSAPRTGGNTIYF. The genes are TRBV30 and TRBJ1-3, with 7 positions matching TRBD1. CDR1 is GTSNPN and CDR2 is SVGIG in the germline V gene (reference sequence). This CDR3 has 15 amino acids. V lost 3 bases and J lost 4; bases outside the gene matches: 9.

This sequence joins TRBV12-3 or TRBV12-4 and TRBJ1-2, with 7 bases matching TRBD1. V lost 3 bases, J lost 6 bases, and 4 bases stayed unmatched. The CDR3 loop spans 13 amino acids. CDR3 loop: CASSLGRGHGYTF. CDR3 DNA sequence: TGTGCCAGCAGTTTGGGAAGGGGGCATGGCTACACCTTC.

This chain links TRBV3-1 (or the pseudogene TRBV3-2) with TRBJ2-5; 9 nucleotides agree with TRBD2. V shed 1 base and J 5 bases; nucleotides not matched to a gene: 8. From germline, CDR1 is LGHDT and CDR2 YNNKEL (reference sequence). The CDR3 has 16 residues. The DNA of the CDR3 is TGTGCCAGCAGCCAAGCCCGGACTAGCGCGTCGGAGACCCAGTACTTC. It yields the protein CASSQARTSASETQYF.

This clone was found a few times. V usage is TRBV29-1 and J usage is TRBJ2-4, with 9 bases fitting TRBD2. This CDR3 region has 13 residues. Germline V gene sequence: CDR1 SQVTM, CDR2 ANQGSEA. V shed 7 bases and J 8 bases; nucleotides not matched to a gene: 9. The DNA for the CDR3 is TGCAGCGGGCAGAGGACTAGCGTTGACATTCAGTACTTC. This gives the protein CSGQRTSVDIQYF.

This sequence joins TRBV5-4 and TRBJ1-1; perhaps TRBD1 as D (6 bases). Between the trimmed V and J ends, which lost 4 bases and 5 bases, there was a span of 21 bases. Germline V gives CDR1 SGHNT, CDR2 YYREEE (reference sequence). This CDR3 contains 16 residues. In DNA, the CDR3 is TGTGCCAGCAGCCCAATATCATACAGGGATAATACTGAAGCTTTCTTT. It is translated as CASSPISYRDNTEAFF.

V is TRBV9 and J is TRBJ1-6; D gene unclear. The CDR3 sequence is 15 residues long. V shed 4 bases and J shed 0 bases, with 8 bases lying between them. Germline loops: CDR1 SGDLS, CDR2 YYNGEE. The CDR3 nucleotides read TGTGCCAGCAGCCCAGCGAGCTCCTATAATTCACCCCTCCACTTT. Protein: CASSPASSYNSPLHF.

The chain recombines TRBV27 with TRBJ1-4; no reliable D call. In germline, CDR1 is MNHEY, CDR2 SMNVEV (reference sequence). V lost 6 bases, J lost 0 bases, and 11 bases lay in between. There are 15 residues in the CDR3. The CDR3 coding sequence is TGTGCCAGCAGCGTGTCCCTCCCAACTAATGAAAAACTGTTTTTT. This gives the protein CASSVSLPTNEKLFF.